This is a list of T cell receptor beta chains from one sample in a study of technical replicates of blood from a few donors. Profiled with immunoSEQ multiplex PCR; TCRdb holds only in-frame clones, not every one. The table records approximately 87,000 clones, about 90% of them present only once. The sample was T cells isolated from PBMCs. All receptors come from a human donor in good health. Some clones in this sample may be carry-over from other donors' samples. The CDR3 runs from the conserved cysteine through the conserved F or W. The D gene is left open where the match is weak. Clone size is given for some rows only: seen once, a few or many times, or a class if the clone is expanded.

J | V | size | D | DNA | CDR3
TRBJ2-2 | TRBV7-9 | - | TRBD1 | TGTGCCAGCAGCTGGCGGGCAGGGGGCACCGGGGAGCTGTTTTTT | CASSWRAGGTGELFF
TRBJ1-2 | TRBV10-1 | - | - | TGCGCCAGCAGTGAGGGCAGCGACTATGGCTACACCTTC | CASSEGSDYGYTF
TRBJ1-2 | TRBV20-1 | - | - | TGCAGTGATTTAGAGTACTACACCTTC | CSDLEYYTF
TRBJ2-6 | TRBV18 | - | - | TGTGCCAGCTCACCACCTCAGGGGTCCACCTCTGGGGCCAACGTCCTGACTTTC | CASSPPQGSTSGANVLTF
TRBJ1-1 | TRBV18 | - | TRBD1 | TGTGCCAGCAGAAGGGGACAGGGGGCATCGAAGAACACTGAAGCTTTCTTT | CASRRGQGASKNTEAFF
TRBJ2-7 | TRBV6-1 | - | TRBD2 | TGTGCCAGCAGTGCCAGGGGACTAGCGGGAGGATACGAGCAGTACTTC | CASSARGLAGGYEQYF
TRBJ1-5 | TRBV28 | - | - | TGTGCCAGCAGTTTCCAGGGGAGCAATCAGCCCCAGCATTTT | CASSFQGSNQPQHF
TRBJ2-5 | TRBV10-3 | - | TRBD1 | TGTGCCATCAAGACGGGGACAGGAGAGACCCAGTACTTC | CAIKTGTGETQYF
TRBJ2-7 | TRBV27 | - | TRBD1 | TGTGCCAGCAGAACTAACAGGGGTTCCTACGAGCAGTACTTC | CASRTNRGSYEQYF
TRBJ1-2 | TRBV7-2 | - | - | TGTGCCAGCAGCTTAGCAAGACAGGTTAACTATGGCTACACCTTC | CASSLARQVNYGYTF
TRBJ2-1 | TRBV27 | - | TRBD2 | TGTGCCAGCAGCGGAGGACTAGCTTTCTCGAATGAGCAGTTCTTC | CASSGGLAFSNEQFF
TRBJ1-2 | TRBV6-5 | once | - | TGTGCCAGCAGTACACAGGGTAACTATGGCTACACCTTC | CASSTQGNYGYTF